Each of the 21 T cell receptor beta chains below was sequenced from the same sample in a study of T-cell memory formation after mild COVID-19. One entry per CDR3 protein, called by TCRdb with MiXCR from the 5' RACE reads. The sample lists fewer than 350,000 distinct CDR3 sequences, roughly 13% occurring once. The sample was PBMCs or a T cell subset sorted from them (not recorded which). All receptors come from a young man who had mild COVID-19 (a few samples of this study predate the infection). Cell type and time point are not known.

V and J are TRBV29-1 and TRBJ2-7; either TRBD1 or TRBD2 may supply D (5 bases each). Trimming removed 3 bases at V and 2 bases at J, with 14 bases between. CDR1 and CDR2 (germline): SQVTM, ANQGSEA. This CDR3 contains 14 residues. Here the CDR3 reads CSVEQQEDTYEQYF. CDR3 coding DNA: TGCAGCGTTGAGCAACAGGAGGATACCTACGAGCAGTACTTC.

V and J are TRBV6-1 and TRBJ1-2; 7 bases are shared with TRBD1. The V gene end was trimmed by 1 base and the J gene end by 4 bases; junction bases not matched to a gene: 9. Germline CDR1 and CDR2: MNHNS and SASEGT. The CDR3 loop spans 16 amino acids. The CDR3 loop reads CASSEVYTGQSYGYTF. The CDR3 coding sequence is TGTGCCAGCAGTGAAGTGTATACGGGACAGTCCTATGGCTACACCTTC.

This clonotype has ten or more counts. This chain joins TRBV4-1 and TRBJ2-3; D is ambiguous. Germline V gene sequence: CDR1 MGHRA, CDR2 YSYEKL. This CDR3 contains 15 residues. V was pared by 0 bases and J by 3 bases, with 10 bases between. The CDR3 loop is CASSQDPHGTDTQYF. The DNA for the CDR3 is TGCGCCAGCAGCCAAGACCCCCACGGTACAGATACGCAGTATTTT.

The chain joins TRBV19 to TRBJ2-1; a possible D gene is TRBD2 (6 bases). V was clipped by 7 bases and J by 15 bases, with 22 bases between them. CDR1 is LNHDA and CDR2 is SQIVND in the germline V gene (reference sequence). The CDR3 contains 13 residues. The CDR3 sequence: CASMGLKGGFGFF. The CDR3, as DNA: TGTGCCAGTATGGGTCTAAAGGGAGGATTCGGGTTCTTC.

CDR3 nucleotide sequence: TGTGCCAGCGGAACTAGCGGGGAGCAGTTCTTC. It encodes CASGTSGEQFF. This chain joins TRBV6-5 and TRBJ2-1; 9 nucleotides line up with TRBD2. The germline CDR1 and CDR2 sequences are MNHEY and SVGAGI. This CDR3 has 11 residues. V lost 8 bases to trimming and J lost 10 bases; unmatched junction nucleotides: 3.

This clonotype was recorded a few times. This chain connects TRBV28 to TRBJ2-1; tentatively, D is TRBD1 or TRBD2 (7 bases each). The V and J ends lost 4 bases and 9 bases respectively, with 16 bases between them. Germline V gives CDR1 MDHEN, CDR2 SYDVKM. CDR3 length: 14 amino acids. This CDR3 reads CASSSAGGDFEQFF. The CDR3 nucleotides are TGTGCCAGCAGTTCGGCAGGGGGGGACTTTGAGCAGTTCTTC.

This clonotype was counted between two and nine times. The chain combines TRBV6-5 with TRBJ1-1, with a weak D call TRBD1 (5 bases). Germline V gives CDR1 MNHEY, CDR2 SVGAGI. CDR3 length: 13 residues. V lost 2 bases, J lost 10 bases, and 14 bases lay in between. CDR3 coding DNA: TGTGCCAGCAGTTACGACCAGGGCAGAATAGCTTTCTTT. Its translation is CASSYDQGRIAFF.

A word on this clonotype: A read error may account for a junction end that differs from germline. The chain employs TRBV18 and TRBJ2-3; D may be TRBD1 (5 bases). This CDR3 spans 13 amino acids. CDR1 is KGHSH, CDR2 LQKENI, per germline. CDR3 DNA: TGTGCCAGCTCACCAAATTTCAGGGATCGCGTTAATTTT. It encodes CASSPNFRDRVNF.

This clonotype turned up a few times. The J gene is TRBJ1-6, the V gene TRBV12-3 or TRBV12-4, with D perhaps TRBD1 (6 bases). The CDR3 has 13 amino acids. Deletions cut 3 bases from V and 7 bases from J, with 7 bases between. In DNA, the CDR3 is TGTGCCAGCAGTTTTACAGGGAATTCACCCCTCCACTTT. This translates into CASSFTGNSPLHF.

This clonotype has just a few counts. The gene calls are TRBV6-5 and TRBJ1-2; the D gene is possibly TRBD1 (6 bases). The CDR3 extends over 15 amino acids. V gave up 5 bases and J gave up 4 bases, with 17 bases separating them. CDR1 is MNHEY and CDR2 is SVGAGI in the germline V gene. Here the CDR3 DNA reads TGTGCCAGCAGTCCCTTTGGACAGAGAGTCTATGGCTACACCTTC. Translated: CASSPFGQRVYGYTF.

There are a few counts of this clonotype. The chain's CDR3 is CASSEWVPSTDTQYF. The CDR3 coding sequence is TGTGCCAGCAGTGAATGGGTCCCCTCGACAGATACGCAGTATTTT. This sequence joins TRBV6-1 and TRBJ2-3; no clear D gene. The CDR3 loop spans 15 amino acids. In germline, CDR1 is MNHNS, CDR2 SASEGT. Trimming left V 2 bases short and J 3 bases short, with 12 bases between.

This clonotype was counted only a few times. The chain recombines TRBV29-1 with TRBJ2-3; D is possibly TRBD1 or TRBD2 (5 bases each). CDR3 length: 16 residues. Trimming pared 0 bases from V and 5 bases from J, leaving 18 bases between. Germline-derived CDR1 and CDR2 are SQVTM and ANQGSEA. The CDR3, as DNA: TGCAGCGTTGAAGATGGAAGGGACCTATGGAAAGATACGCAGTATTTT. It codes for CSVEDGRDLWKDTQYF.

This chain links TRBV3-1 with TRBJ2-1; 10 bases map to TRBD2. The CDR3 spans 17 residues. Germline V gives CDR1 LGHDT, CDR2 YNNKEL (reference sequence). The ends lost 4 bases at V and 8 bases at J; junction bases unmatched: 14. CDR3 region: CASSLWAGSGGRDEQFF. The CDR3 DNA follows: TGTGCCAGCAGCCTATGGGCTGGTAGCGGGGGGCGCGATGAGCAGTTCTTC.

V and J are TRBV5-1 and TRBJ2-5, with D uncertain. Germline assignment: CDR1 SGHRS and CDR2 YFSETQ. This CDR3 contains 17 residues. V lost 1 base, J lost 2 bases, and 18 bases lay in between. CDR3 in amino acids: CASSLRVVPSGQETQYF. The CDR3 coding sequence is TGCGCCAGCAGCTTGAGAGTTGTCCCGAGTGGGCAAGAGACCCAGTACTTC.

The chain joins TRBV20-1 to TRBJ2-1; 15 bases fit TRBD2. The CDR3 is 19 residues long. Germline values: CDR1 DFQATT, CDR2 SNEGSKA (reference sequence). With 0 bases clipped from V and 0 bases from J, the junction kept 6 bases outside the gene matches. CDR3 sequence: CSAREPGLAGGPSYNEQFF. The CDR3 DNA reads as TGCAGTGCTAGAGAGCCGGGACTAGCGGGGGGCCCCTCCTACAATGAGCAGTTCTTC.

This clonotype has more than one count but fewer than ten. The chain combines TRBV4-1 with TRBJ1-1; 7 nucleotides line up with TRBD1. V trimming: 3 bases; J trimming: 10 bases; junction bases outside the gene matches: 14. The CDR3 totals 15 residues. The V gene's germline CDR1 is MGHRA and CDR2 YSYEKL. CDR3: CASSQAGTDTRGAFF. CDR3 DNA: TGCGCCAGCAGCCAGGCCGGGACAGATACGAGGGGAGCTTTCTTT.

This clonotype was detected a few times. The chain combines TRBV14 with TRBJ1-1, with 7 bases matching TRBD1. The V and J ends lost 1 base and 5 bases, in that order; junction bases with no gene match: 4. Germline CDR1 SGHDN, CDR2 FVKESK. The CDR3 is 14 amino acids. The CDR3 loop reads CASSQGGGWTEAFF. In DNA, the CDR3 is TGTGCCAGCAGCCAAGGAGGGGGCTGGACTGAAGCTTTCTTT.

The table lists this clonotype with a few counts. The rearrangement uses TRBV12-3 or TRBV12-4 and TRBJ1-2; 7 nucleotides agree with TRBD1. There are 13 residues in the CDR3. V was clipped by 4 bases and J by 8 bases; unmatched bases: 7. CDR3 amino acids: CASSSGQARGYTF. CDR3 coding DNA: TGTGCCAGCAGTTCTGGACAGGCCAGGGGCTACACCTTC.

This clonotype has ten or more counts. The chain carries TRBV19 and TRBJ2-7; D may be TRBD1 or TRBD2 (6 bases each). The CDR3 has 16 amino acids. V lost 5 bases and J 0 bases, leaving 17 bases between the germline ends. Germline values: CDR1 LNHDA, CDR2 SQIVND (reference sequence). The DNA of the CDR3 is TGTGCCAGTAGTCTCGACAGGACTACCTCCTCCTACGAGCAGTACTTC. Its translation: CASSLDRTTSSYEQYF.

This clonotype came up a few times. The chain carries TRBV11-2 and TRBJ2-5; the D call may be TRBD1 or TRBD2 (6 bases each). The CDR3 spans 14 residues. Germline V gene sequence: CDR1 SGHAT, CDR2 FQNNGV. V shed 0 bases and J shed 5 bases, with 10 bases lying between them. CDR3 sequence reads: CASSLERGAETQYF. The CDR3 bases are TGTGCCAGCAGCTTAGAGAGGGGGGCGGAGACCCAGTACTTC.

This sequence joins TRBV5-1 and TRBJ1-2, with D tentatively TRBD1 (6 bases). The germline V gene encodes CDR1 SGHRS and CDR2 YFSETQ. The CDR3 covers 15 residues. Trimming took off 0 bases at V and 1 base at J, with 10 bases between the two ends. This CDR3 reads CASSLGDTINYGYTF. Written as DNA, the CDR3 is TGCGCCAGCAGCTTGGGGGACACCATTAACTATGGCTACACCTTC.